These 19 T cell receptor beta chains originate from one sample sequenced in a study of T cell changes during pregnancy in multiple sclerosis. This table comes from immunoSEQ multiplex PCR, and its TCRdb copy is limited to in-frame clones, with some not included. The table records about 110,000 clones, 85% to 95% of them present only once. Material: peripheral blood, obtained after pregnancy. The receptors shown here come from a female donor with multiple sclerosis, enrolled in a pregnancy study.

This chain's CDR3 is CASSLGATGVGEQFF. The CDR3 nucleotides are TGCGCCAGCAGCCTGGGGGCTACAGGGGTTGGCGAGCAGTTCTTC. This chain joins TRBV5-1 and TRBJ2-1, with 7 bases fitting TRBD1. The germline V gene encodes CDR1 SGHRS and CDR2 YFSETQ. V lost 4 bases, J lost 10 bases, and 14 bases stayed unmatched. This CDR3 spans 15 amino acids.

This rearrangement joins TRBV7-9 to TRBJ2-7; 9 positions match TRBD2. From germline, CDR1 is SEHNR and CDR2 FQNEAQ (reference sequence). This CDR3 comprises 16 residues. V lost 5 bases, J lost 3 bases, and 11 bases stayed unmatched. The CDR3 sequence: CASSHDGLARHYEQYF. CDR3 in DNA: TGTGCCAGCAGCCACGATGGACTAGCGAGGCACTACGAGCAGTACTTC.

The chain links TRBV27 to TRBJ1-1, with D perhaps matching TRBD1 (5 bases). Germline V lookup: CDR1 MNHEY, CDR2 SMNVEV (reference sequence). The CDR3 length is 14 residues. V was cut by 6 bases and J by 10 bases, with 21 bases left in between. The CDR3 region is CASSLGTGGVSAFF. The CDR3 region has the DNA TGTGCCAGCAGCCTTGGGACGGGGGGAGTTTCAGCTTTCTTT.

This chain links TRBV19 with TRBJ2-2, with a possible D match to TRBD1 (5 bases). The V gene lost 6 bases and the J gene lost 8 bases, with 10 bases spanning the gap. CDR1 and CDR2 (germline): LNHDA, SQIVND (reference sequence). The CDR3 is 12 amino acids. DNA of the CDR3: TGTGCCAGTAGAATTGGGGCGGGGGAGCTGTTTTTT. It is translated as CASRIGAGELFF.

The J gene is TRBJ2-1, the V gene TRBV7-9, with D perhaps matching TRBD2 (5 bases). Trimming stripped 9 bases from V and 6 bases from J, with 18 bases between. From germline, CDR1 is SEHNR and CDR2 FQNEAQ (reference sequence). CDR3 length: 14 amino acids. As DNA, the CDR3 is TGTGCCAGTCTTAAACTAGAGTCCCTCAATGAGCAGTTCTTC. Protein: CASLKLESLNEQFF.

The table lists this clone with a count of one. This rearrangement joins TRBV7-9 to TRBJ2-2; maybe TRBD1 (5 bases). The V end lost 2 bases, the J end lost 3 bases, and 10 bases lay between the germline ends. This CDR3 is built from 15 residues. Germline loops: CDR1 SEHNR, CDR2 FQNEAQ (reference sequence). In nucleotides, the CDR3 is TGTGCCAGCAGCTTAAGTTGGGGCGACACCGGGGAGCTGTTTTTT. It translates to CASSLSWGDTGELFF.

V usage is TRBV6-1 and J usage is TRBJ2-5, with D perhaps matching TRBD1 (5 bases). CDR3 length equals 13 residues. Germline CDR1 is MNHNS and CDR2 is SASEGT. The V end was cut by 7 bases, the J end by 1 base, with 10 bases between. CDR3 coding DNA: TGTGCCAGCAAGGGGCAGCCCCAAGAGACCCAGTACTTC. It translates to CASKGQPQETQYF.

This sequence joins TRBV6-5 and TRBJ2-1, with D hard to call. The V end was cut by 4 bases, the J end by 6 bases, with 7 bases between. The CDR3 has 12 amino acids. Germline V gives CDR1 MNHEY, CDR2 SVGAGI. The CDR3 loop is CASSSSPNEQFF. Here the CDR3 DNA reads TGTGCCAGCAGTTCTTCCCCCAATGAGCAGTTCTTC.

This sequence joins TRBV29-1 and TRBJ2-2, with 7 bases matching TRBD2. Per the germline V gene, CDR1 is SQVTM and CDR2 is ANQGSEA. The length of the CDR3 is 12 residues. Trimming at V came to 8 bases and at J to 4 bases, leaving 4 bases not matched to a gene. CDR3 sequence (DNA): TGCAGCTATAGCGGGTCCACCGGGGAGCTGTTTTTT. Encoded protein: CSYSGSTGELFF.

This chain uses TRBV5-1 with TRBJ2-7; 8 positions match TRBD1. V gave up 4 bases and J gave up 0 bases; unmatched junction bases: 3. Per the germline V gene, CDR1 is SGHRS and CDR2 is YFSETQ. The CDR3 has 14 residues. DNA of the CDR3: TGCGCCAGCAGCAGACAGGGGACCTCCTACGAGCAGTACTTC. Its protein is CASSRQGTSYEQYF.

V usage is TRBV18 and J usage is TRBJ2-4; TRBD2 might be the D (6 bases). Trimming pared 2 bases from V and 16 bases from J, leaving 21 bases between. This CDR3 contains 14 residues. The V gene's germline CDR1 is KGHSH and CDR2 LQKENI. As DNA, the CDR3 is TGTGCCAGCTCACCAAATCCCCTAGCGTCCCTACTATACTTC. Its protein product is CASSPNPLASLLYF.

The chain links TRBV6-6 to TRBJ1-1; tentative D call: TRBD1 (5 bases). CDR1 and CDR2 from the germline V gene are MNHNY and SVGAGI (reference sequence). This CDR3 has 14 amino acids. V was pared by 2 bases and J by 7 bases, with 14 bases between. CDR3 DNA: TGTGCCAGCAGTTACGCCGACCCGGGGGGTGAAGCTTTCTTT. The encoded protein is CASSYADPGGEAFF.

The V gene is TRBV30, the J gene TRBJ1-1; a possible D gene is TRBD1 (5 bases). Germline V lookup: CDR1 GTSNPN, CDR2 SVGIG (reference sequence). This CDR3 is 14 amino acids long. V was pared by 2 bases and J by 5 bases, with 15 bases between. Here the CDR3 DNA reads TGTGCCTGGAGTCCTCCAGGGTTGCCGACTGAAGCTTTCTTT. This gives the protein CAWSPPGLPTEAFF.

This sequence joins TRBV6-1 and TRBJ2-7; 8 bases line up with TRBD1. Per the germline V gene, CDR1 is MNHNS and CDR2 is SASEGT. V lost 6 bases, J lost 6 bases, and 7 bases stayed unmatched. CDR3 length equals 13 residues. CDR3 protein: CASRRDRSIEQYF. The CDR3 DNA sequence: TGTGCCAGCAGACGGGACAGGAGTATCGAGCAGTACTTC.

The chain links TRBV19 to TRBJ1-5, with TRBD1 matching over 8 bases. J was trimmed by 3 bases and V by 3 bases; bases with no gene match: 7. Germline CDR1 and CDR2: LNHDA and SQIVND (reference sequence). The CDR3 totals 16 residues. The CDR3 here is CASSMLWDRSNQPQHF. The CDR3 DNA sequence: TGTGCCAGTAGTATGCTTTGGGACAGGTCCAATCAGCCCCAGCATTTT. Variable domain in full (rest from reference TRBV19 and TRBJ1-5): DGGITQSPKYLFRKEGQNVTLSCEQNLNHDAMYWYRQDPGQGLRLIYYSQIVNDFQKGDIAEGYSVSREKKESFPLTVTSAQKNPTAFYLCASSMLWDRSNQPQHFGDGTRLSIL.

V gene TRBV2 combines with J gene TRBJ2-5, with TRBD2 matching 9 bases. Germline V gives CDR1 SNHLY, CDR2 FYNNEI. CDR3 length: 17 amino acids. The junction had 14 bases not matched to a gene; V was cut back by 6 bases and J by 3 bases. CDR3 nucleotides: TGTGCCAGCAGCGCTCCGGTTAGCGGGAGTTCAGAAGAGACCCAGTACTTC. Translating gives CASSAPVSGSSEETQYF.

This chain uses TRBV7-8 with TRBJ2-5; 9 bases map to TRBD1. The ends lost 2 bases at V and 5 bases at J; junction bases unmatched: 9. CDR3 size: 16 residues. Per the germline V gene, CDR1 is SGHVS and CDR2 is FQNEAQ. The CDR3 region is CASSLKRDRAWETQYF. In DNA, the CDR3 is TGTGCCAGCAGCTTAAAACGGGACAGGGCATGGGAGACCCAGTACTTC. The full variable domain, its missing parts supplied by reference TRBV7-8 and TRBJ2-5, is GAGVSQSPRYKVAKRGQDVALRCDPISGHVSLFWYQQALGQGPEFLTYFQNEAQLDKSGLPSDRFFAERPEGSVSTLKIQRTQQEDSAVYLCASSLKRDRAWETQYFGPGTRLLVL.

In its sample, this clone was seen a few times. In DNA, the CDR3 is TGTGCCTGCATTTACAGGGGGCGGATTCCGGCTTTCTTT. Translation gives CACIYRGRIPAFF. This sequence joins TRBV30 and TRBJ1-1; TRBD1 aligns across 9 bases. After removal of 6 bases from V and 11 bases from J, the junction contained 13 bases not matched to a gene. Germline V lookup: CDR1 GTSNPN, CDR2 SVGIG (reference sequence). The CDR3 has 13 residues.

This clone was seen only once. The rearrangement joins TRBV2 to TRBJ2-1, with D tentatively TRBD2 (6 bases). Trimming cost V 6 bases and J 4 bases, with 16 bases left between them. The CDR3 spans 15 residues. In germline, CDR1 is SNHLY, CDR2 FYNNEI. CDR3 nucleotides: TGTGCCAGCAGGGCGTTCGGACTACCGTACAATGAGCAGTTCTTC. It translates to CASRAFGLPYNEQFF.